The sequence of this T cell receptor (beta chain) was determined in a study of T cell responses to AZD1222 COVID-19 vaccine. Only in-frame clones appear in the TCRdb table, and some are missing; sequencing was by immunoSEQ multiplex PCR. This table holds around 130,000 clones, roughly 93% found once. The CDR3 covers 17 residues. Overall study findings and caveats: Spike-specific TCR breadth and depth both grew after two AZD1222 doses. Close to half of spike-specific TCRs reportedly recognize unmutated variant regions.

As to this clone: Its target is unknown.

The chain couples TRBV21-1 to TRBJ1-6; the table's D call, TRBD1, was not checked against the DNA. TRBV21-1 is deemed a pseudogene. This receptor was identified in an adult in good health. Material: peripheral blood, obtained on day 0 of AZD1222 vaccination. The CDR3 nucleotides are TGTGCCAGCAGCAACTCTGACAGGGGCGTATTTGGGTCACCCCTCCACTTT. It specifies CASSNSDRGVFGSPLHF.